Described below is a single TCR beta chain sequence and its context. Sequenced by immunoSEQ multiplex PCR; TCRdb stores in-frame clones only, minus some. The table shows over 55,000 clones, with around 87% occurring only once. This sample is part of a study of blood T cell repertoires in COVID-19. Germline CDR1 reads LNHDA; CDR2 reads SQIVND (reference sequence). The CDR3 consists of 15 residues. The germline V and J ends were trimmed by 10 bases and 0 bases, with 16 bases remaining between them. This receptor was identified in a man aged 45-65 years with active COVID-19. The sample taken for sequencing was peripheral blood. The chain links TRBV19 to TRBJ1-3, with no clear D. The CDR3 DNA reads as TGTGCCACTTCCCGGTACTACACCTCTGGAAACACCATATATTTT. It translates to CATSRYYTSGNTIYF.